Each of the 14 T cell receptor beta chains below was sequenced from the same sample in a study of liver allograft versus peripheral blood T cells. Study in general: Repertoires from peripheral blood of liver transplant recipients were compared with those inside their transplanted livers.

One entry per CDR3 protein, called by TCRdb with MiXCR from the reads. The table has 13,000 or so distinct CDR3 sequences, approximately 17% seen once. Receptors originate from a human patient who had a liver transplant. The graft donor may be the source of some T cells.

This clonotype was picked up many times. This rearrangement joins TRBV29-1 to TRBJ2-3; 8 positions agree with TRBD1. CDR1 and CDR2 from the germline V gene are SQVTM and ANQGSEA. There are 15 residues in the CDR3. The V gene end was trimmed by 3 bases and the J gene end by 4 bases; junction bases not matched to a gene: 9. CDR3 residues: CSVDGAGGGSDTQYF. The CDR3 DNA reads TGCAGCGTTGACGGGGCAGGGGGCGGGTCAGATACGCAGTATTTT.

This clonotype was picked up many times. The chain employs TRBV7-2 and TRBJ1-3, with D unclear. CDR3 length: 14 residues. V was cut by 5 bases and J by 8 bases, with 16 bases left in between. Germline V gene data show CDR1 as SGHTA and CDR2 as FQGNSA. DNA of the CDR3: TGTGCCAGCAGCATAGGTTCGTTGATGGACACCATATATTTT. Amino acids: CASSIGSLMDTIYF.

This clonotype came up many times. CDR3 DNA: TGTGCCAGCAGCTATCGGTGGGAGGAGCAGTTCTTC. Encoded protein: CASSYRWEEQFF. V and J are TRBV7-2 and TRBJ2-1; D perhaps matches TRBD2 (5 bases). The CDR3 consists of 12 residues. Between the trimmed V and J ends, which lost 4 bases and 10 bases, there was a span of 11 bases. Per germline, CDR1 SGHTA and CDR2 FQGNSA.

This clonotype qualifies as medium-sized (0.01 to 0.1%). The V and J genes are TRBV19 and TRBJ1-4, with a possible D match to TRBD1 (6 bases). Germline lookup yields CDR1 LNHDA and CDR2 SQIVND (reference sequence). Deletions cut 1 base from V and 5 bases from J, with 11 bases between. CDR3 size: 15 residues. CDR3 DNA sequence: TGTGCCAGTAGTATAGCCGACAGGACCAATGAAAAACTGTTTTTT. This codes for CASSIADRTNEKLFF.

This clonotype was detected only a few times. The J gene is TRBJ1-1, the V gene TRBV20-1; D unclear. The CDR3 length is 13 residues. The V gene's germline CDR1 is DFQATT and CDR2 SNEGSKA (reference sequence). The CDR3 DNA is TGCAGCTCCGGAGCACGGCATGGGGCTGAAGCTTTCTTT. Protein: CSSGARHGAEAFF.

V gene TRBV7-4 combines with J gene TRBJ1-3, with unresolved D. With 1 base removed from V and 4 bases from J, the gap between germline ends came to 5 bases. This CDR3 has 13 amino acids. Germline V lookup: CDR1 SGHVT, CDR2 SQSDAQ. Written as DNA, the CDR3 is TGTGCCAGCAGCTTAGTGGCCGGAAACACCATATATTTT. Protein sequence: CASSLVAGNTIYF.

V usage is TRBV12-3 or TRBV12-4 and J usage is TRBJ2-7, with a possible D match to TRBD1 (6 bases). CDR3 length: 14 residues. The V end lost 5 bases, the J end lost 6 bases, and 17 bases lay between the germline ends. The DNA of the CDR3 is TGTGCCAGCAGTGAAGGACAGCCTTCAGGCGAGCAGTACTTC. Amino acid sequence: CASSEGQPSGEQYF.

V is TRBV20-1 and J is TRBJ2-3; tentative D call: TRBD1 (6 bases). Trimming took off 5 bases at V and 0 bases at J, with 12 bases between the two ends. Germline V CDR1 and CDR2: DFQATT, SNEGSKA (reference sequence). The CDR3 extends over 14 amino acids. CDR3 protein: CSAVGTRSTDTQYF. The CDR3 DNA is TGCAGTGCTGTTGGGACAAGGAGCACAGATACGCAGTATTTT.

This clonotype was counted between two and nine times. V and J are TRBV20-1 and TRBJ2-5, with D unclear. Germline values: CDR1 DFQATT, CDR2 SNEGSKA (reference sequence). The CDR3 length is 14 residues. Trimming left V 0 bases short and J 1 base short, with 9 bases between. The CDR3 DNA reads as TGCAGTGCTAGAGATCATAGGTCCCAAGAGACCCAGTACTTC. Translating gives CSARDHRSQETQYF.

This chain links TRBV30 with TRBJ2-7; D not resolved. V was trimmed by 0 bases and J by 3 bases, leaving 6 bases between them. CDR1 GTSNPN and CDR2 SVGIG come from the germline V gene (reference sequence). This CDR3 has 12 amino acids. CDR3 in DNA: TGTGCCTGGAGTGTACCGCACTACGAGCAGTACTTC. Its protein is CAWSVPHYEQYF.

This clonotype is medium-sized. The chain is built from TRBV7-2 and TRBJ1-1; 7 bases agree with TRBD1. From germline, CDR1 is SGHTA and CDR2 FQGNSA. This CDR3 has 18 amino acids. Trimming cost V 5 bases and J 2 bases; bases outside gene matches: 17. As DNA, the CDR3 is TGTGCCAGCAGCCCGGGAGGGGGCTTAAGGGTGTTTAACACTGAAGCTTTCTTT. It is translated as CASSPGGGLRVFNTEAFF.

For this clonotype: A much larger clone lies one base from this, so it may be a read error. This rearrangement joins TRBV27 to TRBJ1-4; unclear D gene. This CDR3 contains 13 residues. The germline V gene encodes CDR1 MNHEY and CDR2 SMNVEV (reference sequence). The CDR3 DNA reads TGTGCCAGCAGTGTAAGGATTAATGAAAAACTGTCTTTT. It is translated as CASSVRINEKLSF.

Worth noting for this clonotype: A much larger clone sits a single nucleotide away, making a read error possible. The chain carries TRBV29-1 and TRBJ2-1; D perhaps matches TRBD2 (6 bases). Per germline, CDR1 SQVTM and CDR2 ANQGSEA. CDR3 size: 12 residues. Trimming removed 2 bases at V and 7 bases at J, with 9 bases between. As DNA, the CDR3 is TGCAGCGTTGAACTAGCGACGAATGAGCAGTTCTTC. Amino acid sequence: CSVELATNEQFF.

The rearrangement links TRBV7-9 to TRBJ2-3, with D maybe TRBD1 (6 bases). CDR1 and CDR2 from the germline V gene are SEHNR and FQNEAQ (reference sequence). Trimming pared 4 bases from V and 0 bases from J, leaving 8 bases between. The CDR3 is 14 amino acids. The CDR3 reads CASSSGQSTDTQYF. The CDR3 region has the DNA TGTGCCAGCAGCTCCGGACAGAGCACAGATACGCAGTATTTT.